This T cell receptor (beta chain) stems from a study of T cells expressing NK-cell markers. Overall study context: It was from sorted CD3+CD56+NKG2C+, CD3+CD56+NKG2C- and CD3+CD56-NKG2C+ T cells that TCR beta repertoires came.

For TCR beta, cDNA was produced by 5'RACE template switching with UMIs. TCRdb reprocessed the 5' RACE reads; each CDR3 protein has one entry and no DNA is given. Its clone listing holds a few hundred thousand distinct CDR3 sequences. About this clonotype itself: As yet, its antigen is unknown.

The CDR3 runs to 14 residues. Germline lookup yields CDR1 SGDLS and CDR2 YYNGEE. Study-wide findings and caveats: Dominant NKG2C+ clonotype frequencies of about 1.0-7.0% of CD8+ T cells were measured in over 5 donors.

Sequenced: blood T cells: a sorted CD56 or NKG2C T cell subset, CD4+ or CD8+ T cells, or bulk PBMC T cells (not recorded which). The clonotype was recovered from a young man in good health. The V and J genes are TRBV9 and TRBJ2-1; TCRdb designates TRBD2, a call that cannot be tested without DNA. CDR3 sequence reads: CASSPRTRSGEQFF.